This T cell receptor beta chain comes out of a study of T cell responses to AZD1222 COVID-19 vaccine. Germline CDR1 reads SGHDN; CDR2 reads FVKESK. This CDR3 spans 15 amino acids. J gave up 3 bases and V 3 bases, and 7 bases lay outside the gene matches. This clone is a singleton in its sample. Assay: immunoSEQ multiplex PCR; the TCRdb copy retains only in-frame clones and omits some. The table includes some 150,000 clones, 70% to 90% detected once. Source: peripheral blood, taken on day 0 of AZD1222 vaccination. The clonotype originates from an adult in good health. The chain is built from TRBV14 and TRBJ1-1; 7 bases are shared with TRBD1. The CDR3 spells CASSQTTGYHTEAFF. As DNA, the CDR3 is TGTGCCAGCAGCCAGACGACAGGGTATCACACTGAAGCTTTCTTT.